The clone carrying this T cell receptor beta chain was observed at least ten times. The sample originates from a study of immune heterogeneity within non-small cell lung tumors. Multiplex PCR with 32 V and 13 J primers amplified TCR beta CDR3. Via MiXCR, TCRdb re-called the multiplex PCR reads, giving one row per CDR3 protein. The table includes approximately 11,000 distinct CDR3 sequences, 25% to 35% detected once. The starting template was genomic DNA from bulk tumor, roughly 610 ng per sample. Biopsies that were spaced far apart were taken, several per primary tumor, during surgery. Patients went through curative surgery, and their non-small cell lung cancer was untreated and newly diagnosed. This TCR came from a woman aged 60-70 years with non-small cell lung cancer. The sample comprised lung tumor tissue.

This CDR3 reads CASSYSLRPPAIYYNEQFF. CDR3 DNA: TGTGCCAGCAGTTACTCGCTTCGACCCCCTGCTATTTACTACAATGAGCAGTTCTTC. The chain links TRBV6-2 or TRBV6-3 to TRBJ2-1, with D unclear. V was pared by 0 bases and J by 3 bases, with 21 bases between. From germline, CDR1 is MNHEY and CDR2 SVGEGT. CDR3 length: 19 amino acids.